What follows are 6 T cell receptor beta chains derived from one specimen sequenced in a study of blood T cell repertoires in COVID-19. Here immunoSEQ multiplex PCR was the method, and the copy in TCRdb shows in-frame clones only, minus some. Among some 260,000 clones listed, 85% to 90% were seen once. The material sequenced was PBMCs or T cells enriched from blood (not recorded which). These receptor sequences come from a middle-aged man who had recovered from COVID-19.

The rearrangement uses TRBV5-1 and TRBJ2-7; 12 bases map to TRBD2. This CDR3 has 16 residues. Germline V gene data show CDR1 as SGHRS and CDR2 as YFSETQ. Germline trimming cut 5 bases from V and 1 base from J; bases unmatched to any gene: 7. The CDR3 sequence is CASSGLAGGGSYEQYF. The CDR3 DNA reads TGCGCCAGCAGTGGGCTAGCGGGAGGGGGATCCTACGAGCAGTACTTC.

The rearrangement links TRBV7-6 to TRBJ2-1; the match to TRBD2 covers 10 bases. CDR3 length: 17 amino acids. V lost 4 bases and J lost 7; bases outside the gene matches: 13. Germline V gene data show CDR1 as SGHVS and CDR2 as FNYEAQ. As DNA, the CDR3 is TGTGCCAGCAGCTCCTGGCTCAGGTCTAGCGGGAGTAATGAGCAGTTCTTC. It is translated as CASSSWLRSSGSNEQFF.

The CDR3 reads CASSLWQGSYSPLHF. The CDR3 coding sequence is TGTGCCAGCAGCTTGTGGCAGGGATCGTATTCACCCCTCCACTTT. This chain uses TRBV5-4 with TRBJ1-6, with D possibly TRBD1 on 5 matching bases. V was shortened by 1 base and J by 8 bases, with 13 bases between the two germline ends. CDR3 length: 15 amino acids. CDR1 is SGHNT and CDR2 is YYREEE in the germline V gene (reference sequence).

This sequence joins TRBV5-1 and TRBJ1-4; D not resolved. Germline V CDR1 and CDR2: SGHRS, YFSETQ. Trimming shortened V by 2 bases and J by 2 bases, and 7 bases separated the two germline ends. The CDR3 spans 14 residues. CDR3 amino acids: CASSFPGTNEKLFF. The CDR3 DNA reads as TGCGCCAGCAGCTTTCCCGGGACTAATGAAAAACTGTTTTTT.

The chain recombines TRBV7-9 with TRBJ1-2; 9 bases fit TRBD1. Trimming at V came to 5 bases and at J to 6 bases, leaving 7 bases not matched to a gene. The CDR3 is made up of 14 amino acids. Germline CDR1 and CDR2: SEHNR and FQNEAQ (reference sequence). CDR3 region: CASSRQGVNNGYTF. CDR3 nucleotide sequence: TGTGCCAGCAGCCGACAGGGGGTGAACAATGGCTACACCTTC.

This clone was detected a few times. The rearrangement links TRBV27 to TRBJ2-1; 13 nucleotides agree with TRBD2. The V segment lost 4 bases and the J segment 7 bases; nucleotides outside the gene matches: 10. The CDR3 loop spans 17 amino acids. Germline V gene data show CDR1 as MNHEY and CDR2 as SMNVEV (reference sequence). Written as DNA, the CDR3 is TGTGCCAGCAGTTCCCTACCGGGGACTAGCGGGAAAAATGAGCAGTTCTTC. Protein product: CASSSLPGTSGKNEQFF.